This T cell receptor beta chain was obtained from a study of radiotherapy plus CTLA-4 blockade in lung cancer (dated by TCRdb to 2016 to 2019). Some background on the complete study: Among enrolled patients, roughly 20% had an objective response and roughly 31% reached disease control. Summary of the overall study and its limitations: After treatment with radiotherapy and ipilimumab, TCR clones that originated in tumors expanded in peripheral blood. The strongest predictors of response, as reported, were early dynamic changes in blood T cell clones along with a rise in serum interferon-beta after radiation.

Libraries were built with the immunoSEQ multiplex PCR assay. TCRdb's version of the immuneACCESS table is confined to in-frame rearrangements and falls short of the full clone set. An unresolved V gene accounts for under half of the shortfall where checked; the remainder is of unknown origin. Here the sample has roughly 110,000 clones; 81% occur a single time. Together, the top ten hold 2.5% to 3.5% of the sample. To note about this clone: What this receptor recognizes is not known. No base quality values were provided; no much bigger clone lies one nucleotide off.

Taken from cysteine to phenylalanine, the CDR3 has 15 residues. Only the CDR3 part of the read is kept: 45 bases, read in frame from the first base. As encoded in the germline V gene (reference sequence), CDR1 is MNHEY while CDR2 is SMNVEV. A distance of 19 bases separates the germline ends of V and J, which lose 10 bases and 1 base respectively. In this study, focal radiation therapy paired with CTLA-4 blockade (ipilimumab) was tested in patients who had chemo-refractory metastatic non-small-cell lung cancer. The chain joins TRBV27 to TRBJ1-1; too little of a D gene remains to name it. This receptor was obtained from a human donor with non-small cell lung cancer that progressed on radiotherapy plus ipilimumab. Some clones in this sample may be carry-over from other donors' samples. This specimen was peripheral blood, taken from a patient treated with radiotherapy plus ipilimumab. The nucleotide sequence is given as TGTGCCACGAAAGATCAAGACCTTGAGAACACTGAAGCTTTCTTT. Protein translation: CATKDQDLENTEAFF.